The 20 T cell receptor beta chains below all came from one sample that was sequenced in a study of CD8 T cells in Susac syndrome. RNA amounts of roughly 0.5 to 1 ug underwent reverse transcription with random hexamers. TCRdb reprocessed the immunoSEQ multiplex PCR reads via MiXCR and lists one record per CDR3 protein. Of 150,000 to 200,000 distinct CDR3 sequences detected, over 85% appear once; the ten largest clones hold around 0.097%. The material sequenced was CD4+ T cells from PBMCs. The origin of the receptors is a human donor with multiple sclerosis.

CDR3 sequence: CASSRENHEQFF. The DNA for the CDR3 is TGTGCCAGCAGTCGGGAGAACCATGAGCAGTTCTTC. This chain uses TRBV28 with TRBJ2-1; D is perhaps TRBD2 (6 bases). The V gene's germline CDR1 is MDHEN and CDR2 SYDVKM. The CDR3 covers 12 residues. V lost 5 bases and J 8 bases, leaving 10 bases between the germline ends. The variable domain in full, completed from reference TRBV28 and TRBJ2-1, reads DVKVTQSSRYLVKRTGEKVFLECVQDMDHENMFWYRQDPGLGLRLIYFSYDVKMKEKGDIPEGYSVSREKKERFSLILESASTNQTSMYLCASSRENHEQFFGPGTRLTVL.

The chain carries TRBV5-4 and TRBJ2-3; D gene unclear. Germline-derived CDR1 and CDR2 are SGHNT and YYREEE (reference sequence). The CDR3 has 15 amino acids. Trimming left V 1 base short and J 1 base short, with 10 bases between. The CDR3 bases are TGTGCCAGCAGCTTGAAGGTAGCTGGCACAGATACGCAGTATTTT. Its translation: CASSLKVAGTDTQYF. The whole variable domain, filled in from reference TRBV5-4 and TRBJ2-3, reads ETGVTQSPTHLIKTRGQQVTLRCSSQSGHNTVSWYQQALGQGPQFIFQYYREEENGRGNFPPRFSGLQFPNYSSELNVNALELDDSALYLCASSLKVAGTDTQYFGPGTRLTVL.

This chain uses TRBV10-2 with TRBJ2-7; 9 bases fit TRBD1. The CDR3 has 15 residues. Germline V gene sequence: CDR1 WSHSY, CDR2 SAAADI. V lost 6 bases and J lost 2; bases outside the gene matches: 8. CDR3 amino acids: CASSSRDRVPYEQYF. The CDR3 DNA reads TGCGCCAGCAGCAGCCGGGACAGGGTGCCCTACGAGCAGTACTTC.

The chain is built from TRBV28 and TRBJ1-4; D is uncertain. V lost 2 bases and J 10 bases, leaving 5 bases between the germline ends. Per the germline V gene, CDR1 is MDHEN and CDR2 is SYDVKM. The CDR3 covers 11 residues. CDR3 amino acids: CASSLVGKLFF. The CDR3 nucleotides are TGTGCCAGCAGTTTAGTGGGAAAACTGTTTTTT.

In this sample, this clonotype turned up a few times. V usage is TRBV4-3 and J usage is TRBJ2-7; 7 bases line up with TRBD2. J lost 3 bases, V lost 0 bases, and 8 bases had no gene match. This CDR3 spans 16 amino acids. From germline, CDR1 is LGHNA and CDR2 YSLEER. CDR3 sequence: CASSQDRGAGHYEQYF. CDR3 bases: TGCGCCAGCAGCCAAGATCGGGGAGCGGGGCACTACGAGCAGTACTTC.

The chain joins TRBV21-1 to TRBJ2-7; the D call of TRBD1 is as the table states it, not checked on the DNA. TRBV21-1 is a known pseudogene. The CDR3 is made up of 15 amino acids. The DNA for the CDR3 is TGTGCCAGCAGGTGTTGGGCCAGGGTCCAGGTCGAGCAGTACTTC. The encoded protein is CASRCWARVQVEQYF.

As concerns this clonotype: This is likely a read error, given that the CDR3 carries no conserved phenylalanine or tryptophan at its end. The genes are TRBV28 and TRBJ1-2; D uncertain. The CDR3 runs 13 residues. The V end lost 3 bases, the J end lost 8 bases, and 13 bases lay between the germline ends. CDR1 MDHEN and CDR2 SYDVKM come from the germline V gene. CDR3 in amino acids: CASSFSRLGGYTS. The DNA for the CDR3 is TGTGCCAGCAGTTTCAGTCGCCTAGGGGGCTACACCTCC.

The rearrangement uses TRBV7-9 and TRBJ2-1; 7 bases are shared with TRBD1. CDR1 is SEHNR, CDR2 FQNEAQ, per germline (reference sequence). The CDR3 extends over 17 amino acids. Unmatched junction bases numbered 14, after V lost 4 bases and J lost 5 bases. In DNA form, the CDR3 reads TGTGCCAGCAGCTGGAAAAGGGGGCCGTCCGGGAACAATGAGCAGTTCTTC. Residues: CASSWKRGPSGNNEQFF.

The V and J genes are TRBV19 and TRBJ2-5, with TRBD1 matching 7 bases. The length of the CDR3 is 16 residues. Losses at the gene ends were 6 bases for V and 5 bases for J; bases not matched to a gene: 15. The germline gives CDR1 LNHDA, CDR2 SQIVND (reference sequence). The CDR3 sequence: CASSRQGAGGRETQYF. CDR3 sequence (DNA): TGTGCCAGTAGCCGACAGGGCGCGGGCGGTAGGGAGACCCAGTACTTC. The variable domain in full, completed from reference TRBV19 and TRBJ2-5, reads DGGITQSPKYLFRKEGQNVTLSCEQNLNHDAMYWYRQDPGQGLRLIYYSQIVNDFQKGDIAEGYSVSREKKESFPLTVTSAQKNPTAFYLCASSRQGAGGRETQYFGPGTRLLVL.

CDR3 DNA: TGTGCCAGCAGCGTAGCCCTCGGCTATGGCTACACCTTC. This codes for CASSVALGYGYTF. The chain employs TRBV9 and TRBJ1-2; D gene ambiguous. Between the trimmed V and J ends, which lost 0 bases and 4 bases, there was a span of 7 bases. CDR3 length: 13 residues. From germline, CDR1 is SGDLS and CDR2 YYNGEE.

This clonotype was seen just once. The rearrangement uses TRBV6-6 and TRBJ1-4, with TRBD1 identical over 9 bases. This CDR3 is built from 16 residues. In germline, CDR1 is MNHNY, CDR2 SVGAGI (reference sequence). V lost 6 bases, J lost 0 bases, and 5 bases stayed unmatched. The CDR3 DNA is TGTGCCAGCAGATCCACAGGGGGCTCAACTAATGAAAAACTGTTTTTT. Protein sequence: CASRSTGGSTNEKLFF.

The chain has TRBV28 and TRBJ2-3, with 7 bases aligning to TRBD2. This CDR3 has 12 amino acids. Germline loops: CDR1 MDHEN, CDR2 SYDVKM. V was clipped by 6 bases and J by 11 bases; unmatched bases: 8. The CDR3 here is CASRDPGRGQYF. The CDR3 nucleotides read TGTGCCAGCAGGGACCCAGGGAGGGGGCAGTATTTT.

The rearrangement uses TRBV7-9 and TRBJ2-1; possibly TRBD1 for D (6 bases). V was shortened by 5 bases and J by 2 bases, with 13 bases between the two germline ends. The CDR3 length is 15 residues. CDR1 and CDR2 (germline): SEHNR, FQNEAQ (reference sequence). CDR3 in amino acids: CASSREQGAYNEQFF. The CDR3, as DNA: TGTGCCAGCAGCCGCGAACAGGGCGCCTACAATGAGCAGTTCTTC.

This chain links TRBV6-6 with TRBJ1-2, with D possibly being TRBD1 (5 bases). CDR1 is MNHNY, CDR2 SVGAGI, per germline (reference sequence). The CDR3 loop spans 14 amino acids. V was trimmed by 4 bases and J by 5 bases, leaving 14 bases between them. As DNA, the CDR3 is TGTGCCAGCAGTTCCTACGGGGCCCTATATGGCTACACCTTC. Protein sequence: CASSSYGALYGYTF.

The chain links TRBV27 to TRBJ1-5; 10 bases agree with TRBD1. Germline CDR1 is MNHEY and CDR2 is SMNVEV (reference sequence). This CDR3 has 16 residues. Trimming at V came to 4 bases and at J to 7 bases, leaving 10 bases not matched to a gene. The CDR3, as DNA: TGTGCCAGCAGTTCCACCACCGGGACAGGGGTGCAGCCCCAGCATTTT. Encoded protein: CASSSTTGTGVQPQHF.

CDR3 nucleotides: TGTGCCAGCAGCCAAGGCGAGCGGGAGGTTTGCAATGAGCAGTTCTTC. Protein sequence: CASSQGEREVCNEQFF. The chain uses TRBV3-1 and TRBJ2-1, with TRBD2 matching over 9 bases. Trimming removed 1 base from V and 6 bases from J; junction bases left unmatched: 7. This CDR3 is 16 amino acids long. Germline values: CDR1 LGHDT, CDR2 YNNKEL (reference sequence).

The chain couples TRBV28 to TRBJ2-7, with TRBD1 matching 9 bases. Germline CDR1 is MDHEN and CDR2 is SYDVKM. The CDR3 loop spans 14 amino acids. The ends lost 5 bases at V and 3 bases at J; junction bases unmatched: 5. CDR3 residues: CASSPPTGGYEQYF. The CDR3 bases are TGTGCCAGCAGTCCGCCGACAGGGGGCTACGAGCAGTACTTC.

The rearrangement uses TRBV30 and TRBJ2-5, with 9 positions matching TRBD2. Trimming took 6 bases from V and 5 from J; bases not matched to a gene: 4. CDR3 length: 12 residues. From germline, CDR1 is GTSNPN and CDR2 SVGIG (reference sequence). CDR3 protein: CACGTSWETQYF. In DNA form, the CDR3 reads TGTGCCTGTGGGACTAGCTGGGAGACCCAGTACTTC.

V and J are TRBV28 and TRBJ2-1; maybe TRBD1 (6 bases). Germline CDR1 is MDHEN and CDR2 is SYDVKM. This CDR3 comprises 12 residues. Deletions cut 4 bases from V and 6 bases from J, with 7 bases between. CDR3 in amino acids: CASSWTVNEQFF. CDR3 nucleotide sequence: TGTGCCAGCAGTTGGACAGTCAATGAGCAGTTCTTC.

The genes are TRBV19 and TRBJ2-5; TRBD1 aligns across 11 bases. The germline V gene has CDR1 LNHDA and CDR2 SQIVND (reference sequence). The V gene end was trimmed by 7 bases and the J gene end by 2 bases; junction bases not matched to a gene: 6. This CDR3 is built from 15 residues. The CDR3: CASTSGQGGQETQYF. The CDR3 region has the DNA TGTGCCAGTACCTCGGGACAGGGGGGACAAGAGACCCAGTACTTC.